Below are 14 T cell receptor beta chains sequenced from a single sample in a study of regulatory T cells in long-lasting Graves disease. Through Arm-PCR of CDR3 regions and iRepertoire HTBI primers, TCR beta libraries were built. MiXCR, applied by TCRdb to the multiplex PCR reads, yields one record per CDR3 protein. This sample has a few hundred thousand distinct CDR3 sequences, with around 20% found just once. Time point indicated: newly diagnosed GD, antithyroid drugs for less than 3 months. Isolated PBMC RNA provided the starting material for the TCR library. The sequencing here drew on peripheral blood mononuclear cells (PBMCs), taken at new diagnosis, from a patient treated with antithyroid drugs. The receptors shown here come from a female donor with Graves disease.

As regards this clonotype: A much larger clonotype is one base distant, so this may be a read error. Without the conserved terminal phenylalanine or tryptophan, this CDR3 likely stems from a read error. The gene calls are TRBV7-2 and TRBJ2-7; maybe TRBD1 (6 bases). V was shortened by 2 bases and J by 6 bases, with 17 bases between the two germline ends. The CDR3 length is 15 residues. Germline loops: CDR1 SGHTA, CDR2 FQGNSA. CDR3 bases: TGTGCCAGCAGCTTATCGGCCAGGGGACGGGTCGAGCAGTACCTC. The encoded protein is CASSLSARGRVEQYL.

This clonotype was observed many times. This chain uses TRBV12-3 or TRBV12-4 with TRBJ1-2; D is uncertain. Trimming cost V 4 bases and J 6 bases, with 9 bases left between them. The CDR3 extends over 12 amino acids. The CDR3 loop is CASSWGRDGYTF. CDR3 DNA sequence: TGTGCCAGCAGTTGGGGTAGAGATGGCTACACCTTC.

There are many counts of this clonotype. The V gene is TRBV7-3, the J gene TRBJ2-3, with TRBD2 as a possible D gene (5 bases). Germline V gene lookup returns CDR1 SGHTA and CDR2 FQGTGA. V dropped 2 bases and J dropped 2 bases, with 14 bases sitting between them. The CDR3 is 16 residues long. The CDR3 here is CASSLFGGRSTDTQYF. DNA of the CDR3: TGTGCCAGCAGCTTATTTGGCGGGCGATCCACAGATACGCAGTATTTT.

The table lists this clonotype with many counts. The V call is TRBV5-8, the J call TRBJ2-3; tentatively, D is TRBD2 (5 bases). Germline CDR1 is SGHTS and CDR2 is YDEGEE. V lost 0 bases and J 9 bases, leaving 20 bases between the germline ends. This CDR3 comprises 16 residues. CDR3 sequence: CASSLGGSSASRTQYF. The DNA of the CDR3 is TGTGCCAGCAGCTTGGGTGGGAGTTCGGCCTCCCGGACGCAGTATTTT.

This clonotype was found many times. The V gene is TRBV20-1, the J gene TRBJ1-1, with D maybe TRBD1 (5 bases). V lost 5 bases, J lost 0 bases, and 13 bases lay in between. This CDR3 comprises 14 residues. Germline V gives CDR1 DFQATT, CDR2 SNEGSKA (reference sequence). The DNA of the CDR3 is TGCAGTGCTGCTGACAGAGATGTGAACACTGAAGCTTTCTTT. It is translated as CSAADRDVNTEAFF.

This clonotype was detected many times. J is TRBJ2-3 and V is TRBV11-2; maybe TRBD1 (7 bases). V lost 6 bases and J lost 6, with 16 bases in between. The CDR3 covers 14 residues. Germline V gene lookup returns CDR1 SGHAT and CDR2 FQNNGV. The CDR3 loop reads CASRGGQVRDTQYF. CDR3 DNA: TGTGCCAGCAGGGGAGGACAGGTTCGGGATACGCAGTATTTT.

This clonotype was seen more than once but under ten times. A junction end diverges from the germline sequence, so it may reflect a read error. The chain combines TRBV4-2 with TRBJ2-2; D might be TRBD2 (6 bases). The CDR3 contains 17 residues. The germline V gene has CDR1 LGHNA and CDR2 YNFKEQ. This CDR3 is CASSQVGAPRGSGELFF. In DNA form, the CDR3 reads TGCGCCAGCAGCCAAGTGGGCGCGCCCCGGGGGTCCGGGGAGCTGTTTTTT.

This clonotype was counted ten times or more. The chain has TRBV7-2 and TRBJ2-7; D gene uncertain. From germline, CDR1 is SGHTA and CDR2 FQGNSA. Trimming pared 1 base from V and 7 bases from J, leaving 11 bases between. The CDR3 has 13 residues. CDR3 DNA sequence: TGTGCCAGCAGCTTAGTTCCCAACCGTGAGCAGTACTTC. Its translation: CASSLVPNREQYF.

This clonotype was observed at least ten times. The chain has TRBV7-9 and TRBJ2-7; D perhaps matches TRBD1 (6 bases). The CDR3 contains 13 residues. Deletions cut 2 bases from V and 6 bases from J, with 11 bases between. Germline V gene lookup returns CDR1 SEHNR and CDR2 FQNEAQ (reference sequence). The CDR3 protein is CASSLQGRGEQYF. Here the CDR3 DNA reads TGTGCCAGCAGCTTACAGGGGCGAGGCGAGCAGTACTTC.

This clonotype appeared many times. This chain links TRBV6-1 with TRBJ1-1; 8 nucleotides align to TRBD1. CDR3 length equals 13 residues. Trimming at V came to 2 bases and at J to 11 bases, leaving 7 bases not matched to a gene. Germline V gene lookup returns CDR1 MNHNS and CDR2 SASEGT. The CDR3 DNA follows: TGTGCCAGCAGTGAAAGGGGGACAGGAGCGGCTTTCTTT. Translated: CASSERGTGAAFF.

The CDR3 DNA follows: TGCGCCAGCAGTGTCCGGACAGGGTATCGAGGGAACTATGGCTACACCTTC. Translation gives CASSVRTGYRGNYGYTF. This chain links TRBV4-3 with TRBJ1-2, with 8 bases lining up with TRBD1. Germline V CDR1 and CDR2: LGHNA, YSLEER. This CDR3 is built from 17 residues. Trimming at V came to 6 bases and at J to 2 bases, leaving 14 bases not matched to a gene.

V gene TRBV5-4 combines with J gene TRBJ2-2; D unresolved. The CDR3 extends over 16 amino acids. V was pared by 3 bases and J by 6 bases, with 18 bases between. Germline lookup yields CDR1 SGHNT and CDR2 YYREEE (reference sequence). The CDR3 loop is CASSWDIGVSSGELFF. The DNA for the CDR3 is TGTGCCAGCAGCTGGGATATCGGAGTTAGTTCCGGGGAGCTGTTTTTT. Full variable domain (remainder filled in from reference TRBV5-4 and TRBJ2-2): ETGVTQSPTHLIKTRGQQVTLRCSSQSGHNTVSWYQQALGQGPQFIFQYYREEENGRGNFPPRFSGLQFPNYSSELNVNALELDDSALYLCASSWDIGVSSGELFFGEGSRLTVL.

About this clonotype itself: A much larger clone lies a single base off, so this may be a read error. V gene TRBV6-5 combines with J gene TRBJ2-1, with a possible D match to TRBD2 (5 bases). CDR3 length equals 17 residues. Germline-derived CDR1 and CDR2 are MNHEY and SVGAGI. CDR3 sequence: CASSYSIQRILYNKQFF. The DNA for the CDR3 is TGTGCCAGCAGTTACTCGATTCAGCGGATCCTCTACAATAAGCAGTTCTTC.

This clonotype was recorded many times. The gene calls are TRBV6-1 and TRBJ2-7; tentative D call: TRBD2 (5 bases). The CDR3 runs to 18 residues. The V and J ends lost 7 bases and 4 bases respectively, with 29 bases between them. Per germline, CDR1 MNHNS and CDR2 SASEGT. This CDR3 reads CASTEGRRRPGRGYEQYF. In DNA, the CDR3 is TGTGCCAGCACCGAGGGAAGGCGCCGACCTGGAAGAGGATACGAGCAGTACTTC.